Listed below are T cell receptor beta chains from one sample, sequenced in a study of early T cells in non-severe SARS-CoV-2 infection. Each CDR3 protein gets one entry after TCRdb re-called the 5' RACE reads with MiXCR. The sample includes 25,000 to 35,000 distinct CDR3 sequences, approximately 5.2% of them seen just once. The sample was whole blood. The receptors come from an adult who was a healthcare worker with PCR-confirmed SARS-CoV-2 infection or an uninfected control (not recorded which). The CDR3 runs from the conserved cysteine through the conserved F or W. The order of the fields is D gene, clone size, J gene, V gene, CDR3 DNA, CDR3 protein. The D gene is left open where the match is weak. A clone size is listed for some rows: how often the clone was seen (once, few, many), or a class if it is expanded.

d_gene: -; abundance: -; j_gene: TRBJ1-4; v_gene: TRBV7-9; CDR3nt: TGTGCCAGCAGCTTTTGGGATAATGAAAAACTGTTTTTT; CDR3aa: CASSFWDNEKLFF
d_gene: -; abundance: many; j_gene: TRBJ2-7; v_gene: TRBV10-1; CDR3nt: TGCGCCAGCAGTGCAGGGTACCCCTCCTACGAGCAGTACTTC; CDR3aa: CASSAGYPSYEQYF
d_gene: -; abundance: many; j_gene: TRBJ2-2; v_gene: TRBV7-9; CDR3nt: TGTGCCAGCAGCTTAAAGGTTATTCATACCGGGGAGCTGTTTTTT; CDR3aa: CASSLKVIHTGELFF
d_gene: -; abundance: many; j_gene: TRBJ2-3; v_gene: TRBV28; CDR3nt: TGTGCCAGCAGTGTTCAGGGAGAGAGAGATACGCAGTATTTT; CDR3aa: CASSVQGERDTQYF
d_gene: TRBD1; abundance: many; j_gene: TRBJ2-7; v_gene: TRBV25-1; CDR3nt: TGTGCCAGCAGTGACCCCGCGGGGACAGGGGCCTACGAGCAGTACTTC; CDR3aa: CASSDPAGTGAYEQYF
d_gene: -; abundance: many; j_gene: TRBJ2-7; v_gene: TRBV10-3; CDR3nt: TGTGCCATCAGCCTGAGAGGGGAAGAGCAGTACTTC; CDR3aa: CAISLRGEEQYF
d_gene: TRBD1; abundance: many; j_gene: TRBJ1-3; v_gene: TRBV12-3/TRBV12-4; CDR3nt: TGTGCCACCAGAGACAGGGCTGGAAACACCATATATTTT; CDR3aa: CATRDRAGNTIYF
d_gene: TRBD1; abundance: many; j_gene: TRBJ2-7; v_gene: TRBV5-1; CDR3nt: TGCGCCAGCAGCATAGGGACAGGAGGAGGCGGTTTCGCGAAGTACTTC; CDR3aa: CASSIGTGGGGFAKYF
d_gene: -; abundance: many; j_gene: TRBJ1-6; v_gene: TRBV25-1; CDR3nt: TGTGCCAGCAGTGATGGACATATTAATTCACCCCTCCACTTT; CDR3aa: CASSDGHINSPLHF
d_gene: TRBD2; abundance: many; j_gene: TRBJ2-3; v_gene: TRBV12-3/TRBV12-4; CDR3nt: TGTGCCAGCACCCCCGGGACTAGCTACACAGATACGCAGTATTTT; CDR3aa: CASTPGTSYTDTQYF
d_gene: -; abundance: -; j_gene: TRBJ2-7; v_gene: TRBV5-1; CDR3nt: TGCGCCAGCAGCTTGGCCCCTTACGAGCAGTACTTC; CDR3aa: CASSLAPYEQYF
d_gene: -; abundance: many; j_gene: TRBJ2-7; v_gene: TRBV14; CDR3nt: TGTGCCAGCAGCCAAGTCGGTAGGGCTAGCGAGCAGTACTTC; CDR3aa: CASSQVGRASEQYF
d_gene: -; abundance: many; j_gene: TRBJ1-4; v_gene: TRBV6-6; CDR3nt: TGTGCCAGCAGTTACCCAACAGCGAACGAAAAACTGTTTTTT; CDR3aa: CASSYPTANEKLFF
d_gene: TRBD1; abundance: -; j_gene: TRBJ1-4; v_gene: TRBV28; CDR3nt: TGTGCCAGCAGTTGGGACAGGGCAAGGGAAAAACTGTTTTTT; CDR3aa: CASSWDRAREKLFF
d_gene: -; abundance: few; j_gene: TRBJ1-5; v_gene: TRBV6-1; CDR3nt: TGTGCCAGCAGTCCGTCCAGAGAATATCAGCCCCAGCATTTT; CDR3aa: CASSPSREYQPQHF
d_gene: -; abundance: many; j_gene: TRBJ1-1; v_gene: TRBV20-1; CDR3nt: TGCAGTCGAAACAAGAACACTGAAGCTTTCTTT; CDR3aa: CSRNKNTEAFF
d_gene: TRBD2; abundance: few; j_gene: TRBJ2-1; v_gene: TRBV10-3; CDR3nt: TGTGCCATCAGCCCGACTAGCGGGAGCTCCTACAATGAGCAGTTCTTC; CDR3aa: CAISPTSGSSYNEQFF
d_gene: TRBD1; abundance: many; j_gene: TRBJ1-5; v_gene: TRBV2; CDR3nt: TGTGCCAGCAGTTCGGGACAGGGGTATCAGCCCCAGCATTTT; CDR3aa: CASSSGQGYQPQHF
d_gene: TRBD1; abundance: many; j_gene: TRBJ1-2; v_gene: TRBV7-9; CDR3nt: TGTGCCAGCAGCTCCGAACAGGGGGATGGCTACACCTTC; CDR3aa: CASSSEQGDGYTF
d_gene: -; abundance: many; j_gene: TRBJ2-1; v_gene: TRBV27; CDR3nt: TGTGCCAGCAGTTTATTAATGGGATACTACAATGAGCAGTTCTTC; CDR3aa: CASSLLMGYYNEQFF
d_gene: TRBD2; abundance: many; j_gene: TRBJ2-5; v_gene: TRBV7-9; CDR3nt: TGTGCCAGCAGCTTAGCCCCCGGAGGGAGGGCCCAGTACTTC; CDR3aa: CASSLAPGGRAQYF
d_gene: -; abundance: once; j_gene: TRBJ1-5; v_gene: TRBV5-1; CDR3nt: TGCGCCAGCAGCTTGGGAGGGCTGAGCAATCAGCCCCAGCATTTT; CDR3aa: CASSLGGLSNQPQHF
d_gene: -; abundance: many; j_gene: TRBJ1-3; v_gene: TRBV12-3/TRBV12-4; CDR3nt: TGTGCCAGTCGGTCTTCTGGAAACACCATATATTTT; CDR3aa: CASRSSGNTIYF
d_gene: -; abundance: -; j_gene: TRBJ1-1; v_gene: TRBV5-1; CDR3nt: TGCGCCAGCAGCTTGGGCTCCAGGGAAGCTGAAGCTTTCTTT; CDR3aa: CASSLGSREAEAFF
d_gene: TRBD2; abundance: -; j_gene: TRBJ2-1; v_gene: TRBV12-3/TRBV12-4; CDR3nt: TGTGCCAGCAGTCCCGGGAGCGGGAGGACCTACAATGAGCAGTTCTTC; CDR3aa: CASSPGSGRTYNEQFF
d_gene: -; abundance: many; j_gene: TRBJ2-3; v_gene: TRBV5-1; CDR3nt: TGCGCCAGCAGCGCCAGCACAGATACGCAGTATTTT; CDR3aa: CASSASTDTQYF
d_gene: -; abundance: many; j_gene: TRBJ2-3; v_gene: TRBV4-3; CDR3nt: TGCGCCAGCAGCCAAGATGGTCCCACAGATACGCAGTATTTT; CDR3aa: CASSQDGPTDTQYF
d_gene: TRBD2; abundance: many; j_gene: TRBJ2-7; v_gene: TRBV5-1; CDR3nt: TGCGCCAGCAGCTTGGAGGCGGGAGTCTGGGAGCAGTACTTC; CDR3aa: CASSLEAGVWEQYF
d_gene: -; abundance: many; j_gene: TRBJ2-3; v_gene: TRBV25-1; CDR3nt: TGTGCCAGCCGCTATCCGCGCCTCACAGATACGCAGTATTTT; CDR3aa: CASRYPRLTDTQYF
d_gene: -; abundance: many; j_gene: TRBJ2-5; v_gene: TRBV10-3; CDR3nt: TGTGCCATCAGCGGACAGATCGGAGAGACCCAGTACTTC; CDR3aa: CAISGQIGETQYF
d_gene: TRBD1; abundance: many; j_gene: TRBJ2-2; v_gene: TRBV15; CDR3nt: TGTGCCACCAGCAGGGAAATTAAGGGGGCGCAAAGGGAGCTGTTTTTT; CDR3aa: CATSREIKGAQRELFF
d_gene: TRBD2; abundance: many; j_gene: TRBJ2-1; v_gene: TRBV18; CDR3nt: TGTGCCAGCTCACCTAACCCGGGACTAGCGGGAGTTTACAATGAGCAGTTCTTC; CDR3aa: CASSPNPGLAGVYNEQFF
d_gene: -; abundance: few; j_gene: TRBJ2-3; v_gene: TRBV20-1; CDR3nt: TGCAGTGCCGTCCCACTAGCCGGCACAGATACGCAGTATTTT; CDR3aa: CSAVPLAGTDTQYF
d_gene: -; abundance: many; j_gene: TRBJ1-1; v_gene: TRBV5-1; CDR3nt: TGCGCCAGCAGCTCCTGGACGGCGAACACTGAAGCTTTCTTT; CDR3aa: CASSSWTANTEAFF
d_gene: -; abundance: many; j_gene: TRBJ1-1; v_gene: TRBV6-5; CDR3nt: TGTGCCAGCAGCACCAGGCTGGGCACTGAAGCTTTCTTT; CDR3aa: CASSTRLGTEAFF
d_gene: TRBD2; abundance: many; j_gene: TRBJ2-3; v_gene: TRBV10-2; CDR3nt: TGCGCCAGCAGTGAGACGCTACGACTAGCGGCGACGCAGTATTTT; CDR3aa: CASSETLRLAATQYF
d_gene: -; abundance: many; j_gene: TRBJ1-1; v_gene: TRBV13; CDR3nt: TGTGCCAGCAGGGCGGCGGGGTATGTCACTGAAGCTTTCTTT; CDR3aa: CASRAAGYVTEAFF
d_gene: -; abundance: many; j_gene: TRBJ2-1; v_gene: TRBV20-1; CDR3nt: TGCAGTGCTAGTCTTGGGGGAGAGGGATCCTACAATGAGCAGTTCTTC; CDR3aa: CSASLGGEGSYNEQFF
d_gene: TRBD1; abundance: -; j_gene: TRBJ1-1; v_gene: TRBV28; CDR3nt: TGTGCCAGCAGTTTAGCAGGGGGGGACACTGAAGCTTTCTTT; CDR3aa: CASSLAGGDTEAFF
d_gene: -; abundance: many; j_gene: TRBJ1-5; v_gene: TRBV4-3; CDR3nt: TGCGCCAGCAGCGGAGGGAGCAATCAGCCCCAGCATTTT; CDR3aa: CASSGGSNQPQHF
d_gene: TRBD2; abundance: few; j_gene: TRBJ2-3; v_gene: TRBV3-1; CDR3nt: TGTGCCAGCAGCCAACCTAGCGGGAGGACAGATACGCAGTATTTT; CDR3aa: CASSQPSGRTDTQYF
d_gene: -; abundance: many; j_gene: TRBJ1-1; v_gene: TRBV2; CDR3nt: TGTGCCAGCATGCGGGACACTGAAGCTTTCTTT; CDR3aa: CASMRDTEAFF
d_gene: -; abundance: many; j_gene: TRBJ2-3; v_gene: TRBV4-1; CDR3nt: TGCGCCAGCAGCCAAGAACCAGCGGGCCCTAGCACAGATACGCAGTATTTT; CDR3aa: CASSQEPAGPSTDTQYF
d_gene: -; abundance: many; j_gene: TRBJ2-1; v_gene: TRBV11-2; CDR3nt: TGTGCCAGCAGCTTATCCTGGGGGTTTGGAAGCGAGCAGTTCTTC; CDR3aa: CASSLSWGFGSEQFF
d_gene: -; abundance: many; j_gene: TRBJ2-1; v_gene: TRBV29-1; CDR3nt: TGCAGCGTTGTTGTTGGGGAGGTCAATGAGCAGTTCTTC; CDR3aa: CSVVVGEVNEQFF
d_gene: -; abundance: -; j_gene: TRBJ1-5; v_gene: TRBV18; CDR3nt: TGTGCCAGCTCACCGCGCAGGGCCCTCAATCAGCCCCAGCATTTT; CDR3aa: CASSPRRALNQPQHF
d_gene: TRBD1; abundance: many; j_gene: TRBJ1-4; v_gene: TRBV19; CDR3nt: TGTGCCAGTAACAGGGGAACTAATGAAAAACTGTTTTTT; CDR3aa: CASNRGTNEKLFF
d_gene: TRBD1; abundance: many; j_gene: TRBJ1-2; v_gene: TRBV5-1; CDR3nt: TGCGCCAGCAGGATTATTGACAGGGGAGCCTTCTATGGCTACACCTTC; CDR3aa: CASRIIDRGAFYGYTF
d_gene: TRBD2; abundance: many; j_gene: TRBJ2-1; v_gene: TRBV20-1; CDR3nt: TGCAGTGCTAGAGTTCGCTCTAGCGGGCGAAGCTCCTACAATGAGCAGTTCTTC; CDR3aa: CSARVRSSGRSSYNEQFF
d_gene: -; abundance: many; j_gene: TRBJ2-2; v_gene: TRBV27; CDR3nt: TGTGCCAGCCGACGGATGGCTAACACCGGGGAGCTGTTTTTT; CDR3aa: CASRRMANTGELFF
d_gene: -; abundance: many; j_gene: TRBJ1-2; v_gene: TRBV20-1; CDR3nt: TGCAGTGCCCCGAGAATGACGGACTCCTATGGCTACACCTTC; CDR3aa: CSAPRMTDSYGYTF
d_gene: TRBD2; abundance: many; j_gene: TRBJ2-1; v_gene: TRBV29-1; CDR3nt: TGCAGCGCCCCCAAAGGACTAGCGCGACTCAATGAGCAGTTCTTC; CDR3aa: CSAPKGLARLNEQFF
d_gene: -; abundance: few; j_gene: TRBJ1-3; v_gene: TRBV12-3/TRBV12-4; CDR3nt: TGTGCCAGCAGTTTGGAGGGGTCTGGAAACACCATATATTTT; CDR3aa: CASSLEGSGNTIYF